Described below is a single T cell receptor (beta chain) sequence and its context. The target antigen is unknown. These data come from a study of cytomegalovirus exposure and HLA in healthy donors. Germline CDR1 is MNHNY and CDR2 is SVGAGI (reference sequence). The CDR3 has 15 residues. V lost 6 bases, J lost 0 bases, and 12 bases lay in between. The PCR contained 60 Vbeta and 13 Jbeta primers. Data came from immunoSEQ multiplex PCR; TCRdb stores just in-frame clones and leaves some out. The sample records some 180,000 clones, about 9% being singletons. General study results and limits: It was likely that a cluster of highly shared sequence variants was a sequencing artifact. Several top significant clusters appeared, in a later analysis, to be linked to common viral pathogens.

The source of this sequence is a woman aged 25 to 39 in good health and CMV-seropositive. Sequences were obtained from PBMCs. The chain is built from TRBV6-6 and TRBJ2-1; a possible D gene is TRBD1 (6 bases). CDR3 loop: CASSPQGRSYNEQFF. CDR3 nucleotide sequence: TGTGCCAGCAGCCCACAGGGACGCTCCTACAATGAGCAGTTCTTC.